This entry lists 5 T cell receptor beta chains sequenced from one sample in a study of T cells after yellow fever vaccination. TCRdb independently ran MiXCR on the 5' RACE reads; one entry per CDR3 protein. The sample shows nearly 300,000 distinct CDR3 sequences, about 10% of them seen only once. The sequencing here drew on CD4+ T cells sorted from PBMCs, taken 5 days after the yellow fever booster vaccination. The receptors come from a man aged 18 to 29 who received the YFV17D yellow fever vaccine.

This clonotype was seen only a few times. The chain combines TRBV5-6 with TRBJ2-7, with 8 bases fitting TRBD2. The junction had 6 bases not matched to a gene; V was cut back by 0 bases and J by 4 bases. Per germline, CDR1 SGHDT and CDR2 YYEEEE. The CDR3 contains 15 residues. CDR3 nucleotide sequence: TGTGCCAGCAGCTTGGTCCTAGCGGGTCGGTACGAGCAGTACTTC. It specifies CASSLVLAGRYEQYF.

The CDR3 DNA follows: TGTGCCAGCAGCGTAGTGTCAGGAGGCTACACCTTC. Protein sequence: CASSVVSGGYTF. The chain employs TRBV9 and TRBJ1-2; D gene unclear. CDR3 length: 12 amino acids. V shed 0 bases and J shed 8 bases, with 8 bases lying between them. The germline V gene encodes CDR1 SGDLS and CDR2 YYNGEE.

This clonotype was counted only a few times. The chain links TRBV6-5 to TRBJ1-1, with no clear D. V was pared by 9 bases and J by 8 bases, with 22 bases between. The CDR3 totals 14 residues. Germline V gene lookup returns CDR1 MNHEY and CDR2 SVGAGI. CDR3 loop: CASITPGVSGEAFF. In DNA form, the CDR3 reads TGTGCCAGTATAACCCCAGGAGTCTCCGGGGAAGCTTTCTTT.

This clonotype was observed at least ten times. The chain joins TRBV5-1 to TRBJ2-3; 9 bases line up with TRBD2. Germline CDR1 and CDR2: SGHRS and YFSETQ. The CDR3 has 16 residues. V shed 4 bases, J shed 3 bases, and the junction held 9 bases outside the gene matches. CDR3 sequence reads: CASSTSLAGVTDTQYF. In DNA, the CDR3 is TGCGCCAGCAGCACCTCCTTAGCGGGGGTAACAGATACGCAGTATTTT.

This clonotype showed up just a few times. This chain uses TRBV2 with TRBJ2-6, with a possible D match to TRBD2 (5 bases). The CDR3 contains 16 residues. Trimming cost V 6 bases and J 7 bases, with 19 bases left between them. Germline CDR1 SNHLY, CDR2 FYNNEI. This CDR3 is CASSRSGLSRANVLTF. The CDR3 region has the DNA TGTGCCAGCAGCCGCTCGGGGTTAAGTAGAGCCAACGTCCTGACTTTC.